This T cell receptor beta chain was retrieved from a study of blood T cell repertoires in COVID-19. Whole-study context: Italy, Spain and the United States were the sources of the convalescent and acute COVID-19 samples. T cells, B-cell-depleted T cells, or PBMCs supplied cDNA or gDNA.

Original processing notes: Nucleated cell counts were estimated from reference gene primer amplification. Here immunoSEQ multiplex PCR was the method, and the copy in TCRdb shows in-frame clones only, minus some. V and J calls plus clone size are reproduced from that table; the DNA served to infer D and trimming. The data show more than 250,000 clones, more than 75% seen once. The V end was cut by 3 bases, the J end by 4 bases, with 15 bases between. This CDR3 contains 15 residues. CDR1 is SNHLY, CDR2 FYNNEI, per germline. This receptor was taken from a woman aged 30 to 39 who had recovered from COVID-19. Sequencing was performed on peripheral blood. The rearrangement links TRBV2 to TRBJ1-2; D is uncertain. The CDR3 reads CASSDAGSSGYGYTF. In DNA, the CDR3 is TGTGCCAGCAGTGATGCAGGATCCTCAGGCTATGGCTACACCTTC.